Below, one TCR beta chain is given with its context. Its target is unknown. This sample was taken from a study of cytomegalovirus exposure and HLA in healthy donors. Study-level results: Across donors, sequencing depth was assumed by presence/absence analyses to be roughly uniform. There were some V segments, including TRBV6-2 and TRBV6-3, excluded as indistinguishable. The study listed roughly 160 cytomegalovirus-associated TCR beta chains.

After removal of 6 bases from V and 7 bases from J, the junction contained 7 bases not matched to a gene. The CDR3 extends over 15 amino acids. Per germline, CDR1 KGHSH and CDR2 LQKENI. In the PCR, 60 Vbeta and 13 Jbeta primers were used. TCRdb keeps only in-frame clones here, not all; method: immunoSEQ multiplex PCR. The record lists about 52,000 clones, of which the ten most abundant hold approximately 13%. The receptor's source is an older woman in good health and CMV-seropositive. The sequenced sample was PBMCs. The chain employs TRBV18 and TRBJ1-6; 9 bases are a match to TRBD1. CDR3 amino acids: CASSPDRGKNSPLHF. CDR3 DNA sequence: TGTGCCAGCTCCCCGGACAGGGGAAAGAATTCACCCCTCCACTTT. Variable domain in full (rest from reference TRBV18 and TRBJ1-6): NAGVMQNPRHLVRRRGQEARLRCSPMKGHSHVYWYRQLPEEGLKFMVYLQKENIIDESGMPKERFSAEFPKEGPSILRIQQVVRGDSAAYFCASSPDRGKNSPLHFGNGTRLTVT.